This passage covers 11 T cell receptor beta chains from one sample sequenced in a study of blood T cell repertoires in COVID-19. Some clones are missing from TCRdb's copy, which holds only in-frame ones; the method was immunoSEQ multiplex PCR. The sample lists approximately 50,000 clones; about three quarters were seen once. Sequencing was done on a sample of peripheral blood. Source of these receptors: a man between 65 and 79 years old with active or convalescent COVID-19.

This sequence joins TRBV7-2 and TRBJ1-4; 9 bases are shared with TRBD1. Germline V gene lookup returns CDR1 SGHTA and CDR2 FQGNSA. This CDR3 contains 18 residues. Germline trimming cut 5 bases from V and 0 bases from J; bases unmatched to any gene: 10. The CDR3 coding sequence is TGTGCCAGCAGCCTCCGGGACAGGGTTCCGGCAACTAATGAAAAACTGTTTTTT. Translating it yields CASSLRDRVPATNEKLFF.

This clone is deemed medium-sized. V and J are TRBV7-9 and TRBJ1-4; D is ambiguous. V was cut by 0 bases and J by 5 bases, with 10 bases left in between. There are 15 residues in the CDR3. Germline V CDR1 and CDR2: SEHNR, FQNEAQ (reference sequence). In nucleotides, the CDR3 is TGTGCCAGCAGCTTAGCGGGCCAGTTCAATGAAAAACTGTTTTTT. Translation: CASSLAGQFNEKLFF.

This chain connects TRBV19 to TRBJ1-6; 8 nucleotides line up with TRBD1. Per the germline V gene, CDR1 is LNHDA and CDR2 is SQIVND (reference sequence). This CDR3 spans 17 amino acids. V was pared by 5 bases and J by 5 bases, with 11 bases of the junction left unmatched. The CDR3 spells CASSASGQGANNSPLHF. DNA for the CDR3: TGTGCCAGTAGTGCTTCGGGGCAGGGGGCAAATAATTCACCCCTCCACTTT.

This chain connects TRBV13 to TRBJ2-7, with D unresolved. With 6 bases removed from V and 2 bases from J, the gap between germline ends came to 14 bases. The length of the CDR3 is 14 residues. Germline V CDR1 and CDR2: PRHDT, FYEKMQ (reference sequence). CDR3 in amino acids: CASSEPGSTYEQYF. CDR3 DNA sequence: TGTGCCAGCAGTGAACCGGGTTCTACCTACGAGCAGTACTTC.

The rearrangement uses TRBV30 and TRBJ1-5; D ambiguous. The CDR3 consists of 15 residues. V was shortened by 3 bases and J by 3 bases, with 15 bases between the two germline ends. CDR1 is GTSNPN, CDR2 SVGIG, per germline (reference sequence). CDR3: CAWSKTGLNNQPQHF. The CDR3, as DNA: TGTGCCTGGAGCAAGACTGGACTAAACAATCAGCCCCAGCATTTT.

This clone was seen once. The gene calls are TRBV28 and TRBJ2-7, with 7 bases aligning to TRBD1. Per the germline V gene, CDR1 is MDHEN and CDR2 is SYDVKM. The CDR3 is 14 residues long. Trimming took 6 bases from V and 0 from J; bases not matched to a gene: 5. The CDR3 region has the DNA TGTGCCAGCAGAGATCGGGACAGCTCCTACGAGCAGTACTTC. Encoded protein: CASRDRDSSYEQYF. The entire variable domain, with the rest obtained from reference TRBV28 and TRBJ2-7, is as follows: DVKVTQSSRYLVKRTGEKVFLECVQDMDHENMFWYRQDPGLGLRLIYFSYDVKMKEKGDIPEGYSVSREKKERFSLILESASTNQTSMYLCASRDRDSSYEQYFGPGTRLTVT.

This clone rates as medium-sized (0.01 to 0.1%). The rearrangement uses TRBV6-5 and TRBJ2-1; D may be TRBD2 (6 bases). Between the trimmed V and J ends, which lost 4 bases and 3 bases, there was a span of 10 bases. This CDR3 is 14 amino acids long. From germline, CDR1 is MNHEY and CDR2 SVGAGI. The DNA for the CDR3 is TGTGCCAGCAGTTCCGGAGGGGACTACAATGAGCAGTTCTTC. Translating it yields CASSSGGDYNEQFF.

V gene TRBV18 combines with J gene TRBJ2-5; D is perhaps TRBD2 (6 bases). Per the germline V gene, CDR1 is KGHSH and CDR2 is LQKENI. With 2 bases removed from V and 2 bases from J, the gap between germline ends came to 6 bases. This CDR3 spans 13 amino acids. The CDR3 is CASSPGGQETQYF. CDR3 sequence (DNA): TGTGCCAGCTCACCAGGGGGGCAAGAGACCCAGTACTTC.

The V gene is TRBV20-1, the J gene TRBJ1-2; D is unclear. From germline, CDR1 is DFQATT and CDR2 SNEGSKA (reference sequence). V lost 0 bases to trimming and J lost 8 bases, with 7 bases between them. The length of the CDR3 is 11 residues. CDR3 residues: CSAREGEGYTF. CDR3 coding DNA: TGCAGTGCTAGAGAGGGCGAGGGCTACACCTTC.

The DNA for the CDR3 is TGTGCCAGCAGCTTATATGGCGGGGGCGGGGATGAGCAGTTCTTC. Translated, it gives CASSLYGGGGDEQFF. The chain is built from TRBV11-3 and TRBJ2-1, with TRBD2 as a possible D gene (7 bases). V was pared by 2 bases and J by 8 bases, with 16 bases between. Germline V lookup: CDR1 SGHNT, CDR2 YENEEA. The CDR3 covers 15 residues.

Written as DNA, the CDR3 is TGCAGCGTTTCCGAGCTGAGCAATCAGCCCCAGCATTTT. The encoded protein is CSVSELSNQPQHF. The chain has TRBV29-1 and TRBJ1-5; D call uncertain. The CDR3 is made up of 13 amino acids. In germline, CDR1 is SQVTM, CDR2 ANQGSEA. V shed 5 bases and J shed 1 base, with 9 bases lying between them.